This T cell receptor (beta chain) was observed in a study of blood T cell repertoires in COVID-19. Sequencing used immunoSEQ multiplex PCR; TCRdb keeps in-frame clones, though not all of them. Of some 170,000 clones listed, around 76% are singletons. The germline gives CDR1 SGHKS, CDR2 YYEKEE (reference sequence). The CDR3 spans 15 residues. V lost 4 bases to trimming and J lost 5 bases; unmatched junction nucleotides: 7. This chain uses TRBV5-5 with TRBJ2-1, with TRBD2 matching 9 bases. This clonotype was sampled from a woman in her sixties or seventies with acute or convalescent COVID-19. Sequencing was done on a sample of peripheral blood. CDR3 sequence (DNA): TGTGCCAGCAGCCGGACTAGCGCGAGTGACAATGAGCAGTTCTTC. It is translated as CASSRTSASDNEQFF.